This T cell receptor beta chain was identified in a study of cytomegalovirus exposure and HLA in healthy donors. Study background: In terms of ancestry, the Caucasian-associated cluster contained about 80% of the roughly 360 genotyped donors.

As for this clone: The antigen remains undetermined.

The PCR employed 60 Vbeta primers together with 13 Jbeta primers. Libraries were prepared by immunoSEQ multiplex PCR; TCRdb keeps only in-frame clonotypes and omits some of them. The data hold about 100,000 clones, with 63% observed a single time. Findings and caveats of the study: Beyond CMV serostatus, there was no information to go on about immune exposure.

This CDR3 region has 15 residues. The V and J ends lost 0 bases and 2 bases respectively, with 12 bases between them. CDR1 and CDR2 (germline): SGDLS, YYNGEE. This sequence was found in a human donor in good health. The rearrangement joins TRBV9 to TRBJ2-7, with a possible D match to TRBD2 (5 bases). The sequencing input was PBMCs. The CDR3 loop reads CASSVGSEGTYEQYF. In DNA form, the CDR3 reads TGTGCCAGCAGCGTAGGTTCAGAGGGAACCTACGAGCAGTACTTC. The whole variable domain, remainder taken from reference TRBV9 and TRBJ2-7, is DSGVTQTPKHLITATGQRVTLRCSPRSGDLSVYWYQQSLDQGLQFLIQYYNGEERAKGNILERFSAQQFPDLHSELNLSSLELGDSALYFCASSVGSEGTYEQYFGPGTRLTVT.